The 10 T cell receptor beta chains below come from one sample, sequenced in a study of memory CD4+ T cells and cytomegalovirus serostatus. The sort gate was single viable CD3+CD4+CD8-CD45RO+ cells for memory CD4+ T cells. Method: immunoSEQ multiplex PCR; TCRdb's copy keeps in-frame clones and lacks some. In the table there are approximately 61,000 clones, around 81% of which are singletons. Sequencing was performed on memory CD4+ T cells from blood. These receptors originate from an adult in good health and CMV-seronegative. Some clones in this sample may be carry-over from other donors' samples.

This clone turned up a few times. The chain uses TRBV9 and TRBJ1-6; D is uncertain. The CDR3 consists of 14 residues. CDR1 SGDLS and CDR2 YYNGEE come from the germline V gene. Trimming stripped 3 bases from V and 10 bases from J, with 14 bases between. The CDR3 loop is CASSGFLGSSPLHF. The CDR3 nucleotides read TGTGCCAGCAGCGGCTTTCTAGGTTCCTCACCCCTCCACTTT.

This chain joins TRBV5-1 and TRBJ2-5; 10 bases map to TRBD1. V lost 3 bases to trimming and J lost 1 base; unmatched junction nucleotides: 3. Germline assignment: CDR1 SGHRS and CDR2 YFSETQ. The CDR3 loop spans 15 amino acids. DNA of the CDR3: TGCGCCAGCAGCTGGAGACAGGGGGCCCAAGAGACCCAGTACTTC. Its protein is CASSWRQGAQETQYF.

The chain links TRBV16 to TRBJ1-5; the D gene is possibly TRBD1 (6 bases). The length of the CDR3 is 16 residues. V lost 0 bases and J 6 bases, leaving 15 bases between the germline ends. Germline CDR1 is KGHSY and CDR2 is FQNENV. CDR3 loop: CASSQSRQAVAQPQHF. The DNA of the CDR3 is TGTGCCAGCAGCCAATCTAGACAGGCGGTTGCTCAGCCCCAGCATTTT. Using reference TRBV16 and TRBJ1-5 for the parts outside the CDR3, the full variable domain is GEEVAQTPKHLVRGEGQKAKLYCAPIKGHSYVFWYQQVLKNEFKFLISFQNENVFDETGMPKERFSAKCLPNSPCSLEIQATKLEDSAVYFCASSQSRQAVAQPQHFGDGTRLSIL.

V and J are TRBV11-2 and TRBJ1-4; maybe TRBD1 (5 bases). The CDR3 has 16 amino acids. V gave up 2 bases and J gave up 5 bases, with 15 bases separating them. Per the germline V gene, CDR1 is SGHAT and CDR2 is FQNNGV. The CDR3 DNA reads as TGTGCCAGCAGCTTACTGAGGGGTATGGAGAATGAAAAACTGTTTTTT. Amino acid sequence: CASSLLRGMENEKLFF.

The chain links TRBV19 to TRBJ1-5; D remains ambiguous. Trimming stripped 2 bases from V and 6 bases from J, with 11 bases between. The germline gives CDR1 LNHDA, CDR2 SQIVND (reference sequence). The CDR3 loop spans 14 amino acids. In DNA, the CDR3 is TGTGCCAGTAGTATAATTTCAGTGGCTCAGCCCCAGCATTTT. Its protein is CASSIISVAQPQHF. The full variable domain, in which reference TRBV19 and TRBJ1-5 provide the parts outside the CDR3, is DGGITQSPKYLFRKEGQNVTLSCEQNLNHDAMYWYRQDPGQGLRLIYYSQIVNDFQKGDIAEGYSVSREKKESFPLTVTSAQKNPTAFYLCASSIISVAQPQHFGDGTRLSIL.

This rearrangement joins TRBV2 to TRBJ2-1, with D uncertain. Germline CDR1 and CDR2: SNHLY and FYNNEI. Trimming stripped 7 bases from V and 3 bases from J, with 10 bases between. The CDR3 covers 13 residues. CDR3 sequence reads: CASKGDFYNEQFF. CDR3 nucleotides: TGTGCCAGCAAGGGTGATTTCTACAATGAGCAGTTCTTC. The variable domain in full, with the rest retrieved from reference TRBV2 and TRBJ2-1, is EPEVTQTPSHQVTQMGQEVILRCVPISNHLYFYWYRQILGQKVEFLVSFYNNEISEKSEIFDDQFSVERPDGSNFTLKIRSTKLEDSAMYFCASKGDFYNEQFFGPGTRLTVL.

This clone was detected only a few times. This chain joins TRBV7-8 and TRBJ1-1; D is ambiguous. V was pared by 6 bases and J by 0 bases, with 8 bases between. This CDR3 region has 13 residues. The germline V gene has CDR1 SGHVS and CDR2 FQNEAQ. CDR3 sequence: CASRLSMNTEAFF. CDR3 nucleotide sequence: TGTGCCAGCAGACTCTCGATGAACACTGAAGCTTTCTTT.

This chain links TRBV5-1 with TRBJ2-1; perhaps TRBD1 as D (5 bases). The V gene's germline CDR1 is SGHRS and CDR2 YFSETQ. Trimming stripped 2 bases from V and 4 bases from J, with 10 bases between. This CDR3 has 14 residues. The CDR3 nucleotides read TGCGCCAGCAGCTTCGCGACAGCTTACAATGAGCAGTTCTTC. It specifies CASSFATAYNEQFF.

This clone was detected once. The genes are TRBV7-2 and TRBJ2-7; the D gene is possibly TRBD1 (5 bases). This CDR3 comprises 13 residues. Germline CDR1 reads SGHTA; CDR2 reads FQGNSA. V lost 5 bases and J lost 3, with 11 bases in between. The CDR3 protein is CASSPTGFYEQYF. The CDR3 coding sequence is TGTGCCAGCAGCCCCACAGGATTCTACGAGCAGTACTTC. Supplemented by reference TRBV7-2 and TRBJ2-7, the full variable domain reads GAGVSQSPSNKVTEKGKDVELRCDPISGHTALYWYRQSLGQGLEFLIYFQGNSAPDKSGLPSDRFSAERTGGSVSTLTIQRTQQEDSAVYLCASSPTGFYEQYFGPGTRLTVT.

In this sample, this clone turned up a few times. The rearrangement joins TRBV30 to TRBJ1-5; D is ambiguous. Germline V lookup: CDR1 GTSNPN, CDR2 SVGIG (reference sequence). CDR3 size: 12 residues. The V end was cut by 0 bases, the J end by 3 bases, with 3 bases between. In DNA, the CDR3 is TGTGCCTGGAGTGTACCCAATCAGCCCCAGCATTTT. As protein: CAWSVPNQPQHF. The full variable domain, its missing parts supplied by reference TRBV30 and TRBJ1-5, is SQTIHQWPATLVQPVGSPLSLECTVEGTSNPNLYWYRQAAGRGLQLLFYSVGIGQISSEVPQNLSASRPQDRQFILSSKKLLLSDSGFYLCAWSVPNQPQHFGDGTRLSIL.